Below are 7 T cell receptor beta chains sequenced from a single sample in a study of T cell changes during pregnancy in multiple sclerosis. Here immunoSEQ multiplex PCR was the method, and the copy in TCRdb shows in-frame clones only, minus some. Altogether more than 35,000 clones are present, more than 85% being singletons, with the ten largest covering 9%. This sample comprised CD8+ T cells from peripheral blood mononuclear cells, obtained after pregnancy. Receptors originate from a female donor with multiple sclerosis, enrolled in a pregnancy study.

This chain's CDR3 is CASSLSLGRAYEQYF. CDR3 in DNA: TGTGCCAGCAGTCTTTCCTTGGGCAGGGCCTACGAGCAGTACTTC. The chain is built from TRBV2 and TRBJ2-7, with D perhaps matching TRBD1 (5 bases). The CDR3 consists of 15 residues. The germline gives CDR1 SNHLY, CDR2 FYNNEI. Trimming pared 5 bases from V and 2 bases from J, leaving 16 bases between.

The rearrangement uses TRBV7-7 and TRBJ2-2, with no clear D. The germline gives CDR1 SSHAT, CDR2 FNYEAQ (reference sequence). There are 13 residues in the CDR3. Between the trimmed V and J ends, which lost 5 bases and 5 bases, there was a span of 9 bases. Here the CDR3 DNA reads TGTGCCAGCAGCCTCGAGGATACCGGGGAGCTGTTTTTT. Its translation is CASSLEDTGELFF. The full variable domain, with the rest looked up from reference TRBV7-7 and TRBJ2-2, is GAGVSQSPRYKVTKRGQDVTLRCDPISSHATLYWYQQALGQGPEFLTYFNYEAQPDKSGLPSDRFSAERPEGSISTLTIQRTEQRDSAMYRCASSLEDTGELFFGEGSRLTVL.

This clone was recorded a few times. The chain has TRBV4-1 and TRBJ1-1; D is unresolved. The ends were cut back, 0 bases at V and 2 bases at J, with 7 bases in the middle. From germline, CDR1 is MGHRA and CDR2 YSYEKL. CDR3 length equals 14 residues. CDR3 residues: CASSQDLRNTEAFF. The CDR3 DNA reads as TGCGCCAGCAGCCAAGATCTCAGAAACACTGAAGCTTTCTTT.

This clone was observed a single time. The rearrangement links TRBV4-3 to TRBJ1-2; D ambiguous. Trimming took 2 bases from V and 0 from J, leaving 7 bases between them. The CDR3 consists of 14 residues. Germline assignment: CDR1 LGHNA and CDR2 YSLEER. The CDR3 DNA sequence: TGCGCCAGCAGCCAAACGACAACTAACTATGGCTACACCTTC. The encoded protein is CASSQTTTNYGYTF.

The chain uses TRBV27 and TRBJ2-3, with 9 nucleotides matching TRBD1. There are 18 residues in the CDR3. The germline gives CDR1 MNHEY, CDR2 SMNVEV (reference sequence). The junction had 15 bases not matched to a gene; V was cut back by 6 bases and J by 2 bases. This CDR3 is CASSIIGTGSALTDTQYF. The DNA for the CDR3 is TGTGCCAGCAGCATTATCGGGACAGGGTCCGCCCTCACAGATACGCAGTATTTT.

The chain uses TRBV7-8 and TRBJ1-5, with 7 bases lining up with TRBD1. The V segment lost 9 bases and the J segment 5 bases; nucleotides outside the gene matches: 13. The length of the CDR3 is 15 residues. Germline lookup yields CDR1 SGHVS and CDR2 FQNEAQ. CDR3 in amino acids: CASKRQQGIDQPQHF. In nucleotides, the CDR3 is TGTGCCAGTAAAAGGCAACAGGGGATCGATCAGCCCCAGCATTTT.

This rearrangement joins TRBV19 to TRBJ1-1; D unclear. The CDR3 is made up of 12 amino acids. CDR1 and CDR2 (germline): LNHDA, SQIVND (reference sequence). V was trimmed by 3 bases and J by 5 bases, leaving 7 bases between them. The CDR3 sequence is CASSMGRTEAFF. The CDR3 DNA sequence: TGTGCCAGTAGTATGGGGAGAACTGAAGCTTTCTTT.